Below are 23 T cell receptor beta chains sequenced from a single sample in a study of blood T cell repertoires in COVID-19. TCRdb's copy holds only in-frame clones and misses some; the assay was immunoSEQ multiplex PCR. The table has 150,000 to 200,000 clones, more than 85% seen once. The sequenced sample consisted of peripheral blood. The receptors stem from a man between 18 and 35 years old with acute or convalescent COVID-19.

The V gene is TRBV5-6, the J gene TRBJ2-7, with 7 bases matching TRBD1. CDR3 length: 15 residues. The germline CDR1 and CDR2 sequences are SGHDT and YYEEEE. J was trimmed by 0 bases and V by 6 bases; bases with no gene match: 9. The CDR3 nucleotides are TGTGCCAGCAAAAGGACAGGTGGAAGCTCCTACGAGCAGTACGTC. This gives the protein CASKRTGGSSYEQYV.

The J gene is TRBJ1-5, the V gene TRBV18, with 7 bases lining up with TRBD1. Trimming took 3 bases from V and 4 from J; bases not matched to a gene: 6. Germline V CDR1 and CDR2: KGHSH, LQKENI. This CDR3 spans 15 amino acids. The CDR3 DNA reads as TGTGCCAGCTCACCCTCGACAGGGATTAATCAGCCCCAGCATTTT. Amino acids: CASSPSTGINQPQHF.

This chain connects TRBV6-5 to TRBJ1-4; D is unclear. The CDR3 extends over 14 amino acids. Trimming pared 0 bases from V and 6 bases from J, leaving 8 bases between. Per germline, CDR1 MNHEY and CDR2 SVGAGI. CDR3 bases: TGTGCCAGCAGTTACTCGATGGCAGATGAAAAACTGTTTTTT. Its translation: CASSYSMADEKLFF.

The chain carries TRBV3-1 (or the pseudogene TRBV3-2) and TRBJ2-3; a weak D match, TRBD2 (6 bases). Deletions cut 0 bases from V and 0 bases from J, with 7 bases between. Germline values: CDR1 LGHDT, CDR2 YNNKEL (reference sequence). CDR3 length: 15 amino acids. This CDR3 reads CASSQDGTSTDTQYF. The CDR3 DNA sequence: TGTGCCAGCAGCCAAGATGGGACTAGCACAGATACGCAGTATTTT.

V and J are TRBV28 and TRBJ2-2, with 11 nucleotides matching TRBD2. After removal of 6 bases from V and 8 bases from J, the junction contained 11 bases not matched to a gene. Germline-derived CDR1 and CDR2 are MDHEN and SYDVKM. The CDR3 spans 16 residues. CDR3 DNA: TGTGCCAGCAGCACCGGGACTAGCGGTCCCGGGGGGGAGCTGTTTTTT. Translating gives CASSTGTSGPGGELFF.

The chain combines TRBV4-1 with TRBJ2-1, with D hard to call. There are 16 residues in the CDR3. Germline CDR1 is MGHRA and CDR2 is YSYEKL. V lost 4 bases and J lost 0, with 13 bases in between. The CDR3 region has the DNA TGCGCCAGCAGCCCCGGTGGCGGTGTCTCCTACAATGAGCAGTTCTTC. Translating gives CASSPGGGVSYNEQFF.

V gene TRBV11-2 combines with J gene TRBJ2-7; D uncertain. V lost 3 bases and J lost 7, with 13 bases in between. Germline V gives CDR1 SGHAT, CDR2 FQNNGV. The CDR3 contains 13 residues. CDR3 DNA sequence: TGTGCCAGCAGCTTCCTCAGTGCTGGTGAGCAGTACTTC. This sequence encodes CASSFLSAGEQYF. The complete variable domain, with remaining parts taken from reference TRBV11-2 and TRBJ2-7, reads EAGVAQSPRYKIIEKRQSVAFWCNPISGHATLYWYQQILGQGPKLLIQFQNNGVVDDSQLPKDRFSAERLKGVDSTLKIQPAKLEDSAVYLCASSFLSAGEQYFGPGTRLTVT.

This clone was observed once. The chain employs TRBV20-1 and TRBJ1-2; TRBD1 aligns across 9 bases. CDR1 and CDR2 from the germline V gene are DFQATT and SNEGSKA (reference sequence). The V segment lost 3 bases and the J segment 7 bases; nucleotides outside the gene matches: 6. This CDR3 comprises 13 residues. CDR3 sequence (DNA): TGCAGTGCTAGTCTGACAGGGGGTAGTGGCTACACCTTC. It codes for CSASLTGGSGYTF.

The chain combines TRBV29-1 with TRBJ2-1; no clear D gene. V was cut by 0 bases and J by 4 bases, with 10 bases left in between. Germline values: CDR1 SQVTM, CDR2 ANQGSEA. The CDR3 has 14 amino acids. The CDR3 DNA reads TGCAGCGTTGAAGATGGCCAGGTATACAATGAGCAGTTCTTC. The encoded protein is CSVEDGQVYNEQFF.

This chain joins TRBV5-8 and TRBJ1-5, with 9 bases identical to TRBD1. CDR3 size: 15 residues. CDR1 and CDR2 from the germline V gene are SGHTS and YDEGEE. J lost 3 bases, V lost 3 bases, and 4 bases had no gene match. CDR3 amino acids: CASSSGQGNNQPQHF. In DNA form, the CDR3 reads TGTGCCAGCAGCTCGGGACAGGGAAACAATCAGCCCCAGCATTTT.

V gene TRBV23-1 combines with J gene TRBJ1-1; 8 nucleotides line up with TRBD1. TRBV23-1 is an ORF, with its function uncertain. Trimming cost V 4 bases and J 2 bases; bases outside gene matches: 12. The CDR3 loop spans 17 amino acids. The CDR3 sequence: CASSPPPDRESNTEAFF. Here the CDR3 DNA reads TGCGCCAGCAGTCCCCCCCCGGACAGGGAGAGTAACACTGAAGCTTTCTTT.

This clone came up once. The chain has TRBV30 and TRBJ2-7; the D is unclear. This CDR3 region has 12 residues. V lost 1 base and J lost 0, with 4 bases in between. Germline V lookup: CDR1 GTSNPN, CDR2 SVGIG (reference sequence). The CDR3 protein is CAWSESSYEQYF. Here the CDR3 DNA reads TGTGCCTGGAGTGAGAGCTCCTACGAGCAGTACTTC. The full variable domain, its missing parts supplied by reference TRBV30 and TRBJ2-7, is SQTIHQWPATLVQPVGSPLSLECTVEGTSNPNLYWYRQAAGRGLQLLFYSVGIGQISSEVPQNLSASRPQDRQFILSSKKLLLSDSGFYLCAWSESSYEQYFGPGTRLTVT.

In DNA, the CDR3 is TGTGCCATCAGTGAGTTTGGAGTTGTCGGGTCAGATACGCAGTATTTT. Translation gives CAISEFGVVGSDTQYF. The chain carries TRBV10-3 and TRBJ2-3; no clear D. Germline CDR1 reads ENHRY; CDR2 reads SYGVKD. Trimming removed 1 base at V and 4 bases at J, with 15 bases between. The CDR3 runs 16 residues.

V usage is TRBV5-4 and J usage is TRBJ2-1, with TRBD1 identical over 8 bases. CDR1 SGHNT and CDR2 YYREEE come from the germline V gene (reference sequence). This CDR3 spans 14 amino acids. Trimming at V came to 1 base and at J to 8 bases, leaving 5 bases not matched to a gene. As DNA, the CDR3 is TGTGCCAGCAGCTTGTTTCAGGGGGCCCATGAGCAGTTCTTC. Amino acids: CASSLFQGAHEQFF.

Regarding this clone: The same CDR3 also results from other DNA sequences found in this sample. The chain uses TRBV11-2 and TRBJ2-1; a possible D gene is TRBD2 (6 bases). CDR1 and CDR2 (germline): SGHAT, FQNNGV. Deletions cut 2 bases from V and 0 bases from J, with 11 bases between. This CDR3 region has 16 residues. The CDR3 DNA sequence: TGTGCCAGCAGCTTATTCGGGGGAAGCTCCTACAATGAGCAGTTCTTC. Amino acids: CASSLFGGSSYNEQFF.

V and J are TRBV19 and TRBJ1-5; perhaps TRBD1 as D (6 bases). Trimming removed 0 bases from V and 6 bases from J, with 12 bases in between. The CDR3 is 15 residues long. Germline CDR1 LNHDA, CDR2 SQIVND (reference sequence). CDR3 in DNA: TGTGCCAGTAGTATAGATTGGGGGGGCGGTCAGCCCCAGCATTTT. Its protein product is CASSIDWGGGQPQHF.

The chain links TRBV19 to TRBJ2-5; 7 bases map to TRBD2. The CDR3 totals 16 residues. The V and J ends lost 5 bases and 2 bases, in that order; junction bases with no gene match: 11. The germline V gene encodes CDR1 LNHDA and CDR2 SQIVND (reference sequence). CDR3 nucleotide sequence: TGTGCCAGTAGTCAGCGGGGATTGGACTATCAAGAGACCCAGTACTTC. It specifies CASSQRGLDYQETQYF.

The CDR3 here is CASTRGFPGELFF. The CDR3 bases are TGCGCCAGCACCAGGGGGTTCCCCGGGGAGCTGTTTTTT. V is TRBV10-2 and J is TRBJ2-2; TRBD1 aligns across 7 bases. The germline V gene encodes CDR1 WSHSY and CDR2 SAAADI. This CDR3 spans 13 amino acids. V gave up 7 bases and J gave up 6 bases; unmatched junction bases: 5.

The chain has TRBV13 and TRBJ2-1, with 9 bases that match TRBD2. The germline gives CDR1 PRHDT, CDR2 FYEKMQ (reference sequence). V was clipped by 1 base and J by 8 bases; unmatched bases: 6. This CDR3 has 15 residues. The CDR3 DNA reads as TGTGCCAGCAGCTTAGTTGGCGGGGGGGCCGATGAGCAGTTCTTC. It yields the protein CASSLVGGGADEQFF.

The V gene is TRBV20-1, the J gene TRBJ2-5; D is unclear. Germline CDR1 DFQATT, CDR2 SNEGSKA (reference sequence). The CDR3 contains 11 residues. With 0 bases removed from V and 5 bases from J, the gap between germline ends came to 4 bases. CDR3 sequence reads: CSARDRETQYF. The CDR3 bases are TGCAGTGCTAGAGATCGGGAGACCCAGTACTTC.

This chain joins TRBV19 and TRBJ1-5; TRBD1 matches 9 bases. The V gene end was trimmed by 3 bases and the J gene end by 5 bases; junction bases not matched to a gene: 5. This CDR3 has 15 amino acids. Germline V gene lookup returns CDR1 LNHDA and CDR2 SQIVND (reference sequence). CDR3 region: CASSILTGGDQPQHF. The CDR3 bases are TGTGCCAGTAGTATTTTAACAGGGGGCGATCAGCCCCAGCATTTT.

The chain couples TRBV6-5 to TRBJ1-6; 8 bases map to TRBD1. This CDR3 has 13 amino acids. V lost 8 bases and J lost 6; bases outside the gene matches: 3. Germline CDR1 reads MNHEY; CDR2 reads SVGAGI. CDR3 coding DNA: TGTGCCAGCGGGACAGGTGTTAATTCACCCCTCCACTTT. Protein sequence: CASGTGVNSPLHF.

This chain connects TRBV19 to TRBJ1-2; the match to TRBD1 covers 8 bases. The germline CDR1 and CDR2 sequences are LNHDA and SQIVND (reference sequence). J gave up 5 bases and V 5 bases, and 4 bases lay outside the gene matches. This CDR3 region has 13 residues. In nucleotides, the CDR3 is TGTGCCAGTAGTCCGGGACAGGAGTATGGCTACACCTTC. It codes for CASSPGQEYGYTF.